What follows are 3 T cell receptor beta chains derived from one specimen sequenced in a study of response to subunit inactivated influenza vaccine. TCRdb reprocessed the RT-PCR reads via MiXCR and lists one record per CDR3 protein. The table includes roughly 670,000 distinct CDR3 sequences, 12% to 15% detected once. The sample consisted of PBMCs from blood, taken less than 15 days before vaccination. The receptor set was obtained from a man aged 50-60 years who received an inactivated influenza vaccine.

On this clonotype: A read error may account for a junction end that differs from germline. This chain joins TRBV4-1 and TRBJ1-5, with a weak D call TRBD1 (5 bases). The CDR3 is 15 amino acids. Germline assignment: CDR1 MGHRA and CDR2 YSYEKL. The CDR3 reads CASSQAQGGYQPQQF. CDR3 DNA: TGCGCCAGCAGCCAAGCCCAGGGCGGGTATCAGCCCCAGCAATTT.

This clonotype was counted only a few times. The rearrangement links TRBV29-1 to TRBJ2-1; no clear D gene. Germline-derived CDR1 and CDR2 are SQVTM and ANQGSEA. The germline V and J ends were trimmed by 4 bases and 5 bases, with 6 bases remaining between them. The CDR3 contains 11 residues. In DNA form, the CDR3 reads TGCAGCGTTGTGTACGACAATGAGCAGTTCTTC. Translation gives CSVVYDNEQFF.

In this sample, this clonotype turned up many times. The chain carries TRBV10-3 and TRBJ2-3, with TRBD2 identical over 9 bases. From germline, CDR1 is ENHRY and CDR2 SYGVKD. The CDR3 runs 15 residues. Trimming took 6 bases from V and 2 from J; bases not matched to a gene: 6. This CDR3 reads CAISNSGGTTDTQYF. The CDR3 DNA follows: TGTGCCATCAGCAATAGCGGGGGAACCACAGATACGCAGTATTTT.